Shown below are 26 T cell receptor beta chains from a single sample sequenced in a study of beta chain features in type 1 diabetes (dated by TCRdb to 2016 to 2018). Paper-wide results and their limitations: A moderate but significant shortening of TCRB CDR3 length was observed in type 1 diabetes patients in all four CD4+ subsets.

The antigens for these receptors are not known. The library relied on the immunoSEQ multiplex PCR assay. All of the isolated RNA was reverse transcribed with the High Capacity cDNA Reverse Transcription Kit, so expressed TCRB transcripts were sequenced. Sourced from immuneACCESS, this table was stored by TCRdb with only in-frame sequences that have V and J called. A share of the clones is absent; for the studies checked, an unresolved V gene accounts for under half, and the remainder has no known explanation. The sample profile shows around 250,000 clones; about a fifth of them were found once. The top ten hold about 0.027% of the sample. Sequenced: naive CD4+ T cells from blood. The sample's cell subset or site label, in plain terms: true naive CD4+ T cells. The receptors derive from a woman between 40 and 55 years old with type 1 diabetes.

In its sample, this clone was seen a few times. The chain uses TRBV15 and TRBJ2-1; 10 bases agree with TRBD2. Per germline, CDR1 LNHNV and CDR2 YYDKDF (reference sequence). The CDR3 extends over 14 amino acids. V was pared by 5 bases and J by 6 bases, with 4 bases of the junction left unmatched. The CDR3 is CATSPSGSSNEQFF. In DNA form, the CDR3 reads TGTGCCACCAGCCCTAGCGGGAGTTCCAATGAGCAGTTCTTC.

This sequence joins TRBV7-2 and TRBJ2-5; no definite D call. The CDR3 length is 12 residues. V was shortened by 5 bases and J by 2 bases, with 6 bases between the two germline ends. From germline, CDR1 is SGHTA and CDR2 FQGNSA. CDR3 in amino acids: CASSLTQETQYF. The CDR3 DNA follows: TGTGCCAGCAGCCTGACTCAAGAGACCCAGTACTTC.

The rearrangement uses TRBV7-9 and TRBJ2-3; 8 bases match TRBD1. V shed 6 bases and J 5 bases; nucleotides not matched to a gene: 10. Germline CDR1 reads SEHNR; CDR2 reads FQNEAQ (reference sequence). The CDR3 totals 15 residues. CDR3: CASSSRTGTGDTQYF. The CDR3 nucleotides are TGTGCCAGCAGTTCCCGGACAGGGACGGGAGATACGCAGTATTTT.

This clone appeared a few times. The J gene is TRBJ2-1, the V gene TRBV7-2; 9 positions match TRBD2. V dropped 8 bases and J dropped 5; count of bases not matched to a gene: 7. This CDR3 is built from 14 residues. Germline V gene sequence: CDR1 SGHTA, CDR2 FQGNSA. CDR3 in DNA: TGTGCCAGCTGGGCGGGAGGGCGTAACAATGAGCAGTTCTTC. Amino acid sequence: CASWAGGRNNEQFF.

This clone was recorded a few times. The rearrangement links TRBV19 to TRBJ1-5, with 7 bases matching TRBD1. CDR1 LNHDA and CDR2 SQIVND come from the germline V gene (reference sequence). CDR3 length: 14 amino acids. V was pared by 10 bases and J by 4 bases, with 10 bases of the junction left unmatched. CDR3 sequence reads: CATTPGGRNQPQHF. The CDR3 region has the DNA TGTGCCACCACCCCAGGGGGTCGGAATCAGCCCCAGCATTTT. The full variable domain, its missing parts supplied by reference TRBV19 and TRBJ1-5, is DGGITQSPKYLFRKEGQNVTLSCEQNLNHDAMYWYRQDPGQGLRLIYYSQIVNDFQKGDIAEGYSVSREKKESFPLTVTSAQKNPTAFYLCATTPGGRNQPQHFGDGTRLSIL.

Turning to this clone: The sample contains more than one DNA sequence encoding this CDR3. This chain connects TRBV5-1 to TRBJ1-2, with 9 bases matching TRBD1. CDR1 is SGHRS, CDR2 YFSETQ, per germline. The ends lost 0 bases at V and 6 bases at J; junction bases unmatched: 3. This CDR3 is 14 amino acids long. The chain's CDR3 is CASSLEGQGNGYTF. The CDR3 DNA reads TGCGCCAGCAGCTTGGAGGGACAGGGAAATGGCTACACCTTC. The variable domain in full, with the rest retrieved from reference TRBV5-1 and TRBJ1-2, is KAGVTQTPRYLIKTRGQQVTLSCSPISGHRSVSWYQQTPGQGLQFLFEYFSETQRNKGNFPGRFSGRQFSNSRSEMNVSTLELGDSALYLCASSLEGQGNGYTFGSGTRLTVV.

The V gene is TRBV19, the J gene TRBJ2-3; maybe TRBD2 (6 bases). The CDR3 has 17 amino acids. V was pared by 3 bases and J by 2 bases, with 18 bases between. Germline V gene sequence: CDR1 LNHDA, CDR2 SQIVND (reference sequence). As DNA, the CDR3 is TGTGCCAGTAGTATGGATCGGACCACGGACTACACAGATACGCAGTATTTT. Protein: CASSMDRTTDYTDTQYF.

This clone has a single count. This chain uses TRBV7-2 with TRBJ2-1; TRBD1 is a possible D gene (5 bases). V dropped 7 bases and J dropped 4 bases, with 11 bases sitting between them. The germline V gene encodes CDR1 SGHTA and CDR2 FQGNSA. The CDR3 runs 13 residues. The CDR3 DNA is TGTGCCAGCACCCGCCAGGGATACAATGAGCAGTTCTTC. Translating gives CASTRQGYNEQFF.

This rearrangement joins TRBV2 to TRBJ1-5; TRBD1 matches at 8 bases. The V gene's germline CDR1 is SNHLY and CDR2 FYNNEI. V was pared by 4 bases and J by 3 bases, with 11 bases of the junction left unmatched. CDR3 size: 17 residues. The chain's CDR3 is CASSAQGGSGNNQPQHF. The DNA for the CDR3 is TGTGCCAGCAGTGCACAGGGGGGGAGTGGGAACAATCAGCCCCAGCATTTT.

The V call is TRBV7-3, the J call TRBJ1-5; D is undetermined. V gave up 1 base and J gave up 2 bases, with 9 bases separating them. Germline V gene data show CDR1 as SGHTA and CDR2 as FQGTGA. The CDR3 has 15 residues. The CDR3 region is CASSLNGERNQPQHF. CDR3 sequence (DNA): TGTGCCAGCAGCTTAAACGGGGAGCGCAATCAGCCCCAGCATTTT. The full variable domain, with the rest looked up from reference TRBV7-3 and TRBJ1-5, is GAGVSQTPSNKVTEKGKYVELRCDPISGHTALYWYRQSLGQGPEFLIYFQGTGAADDSGLPNDRFFAVRPEGSVSTLKIQRTERGDSAVYLCASSLNGERNQPQHFGDGTRLSIL.

This clone was seen only a few times. This chain connects TRBV9 to TRBJ1-5, with a possible D match to TRBD1 (6 bases). Germline assignment: CDR1 SGDLS and CDR2 YYNGEE. The CDR3 has 15 residues. V shed 4 bases and J shed 0 bases, with 11 bases lying between them. In nucleotides, the CDR3 is TGTGCCAGCAGCCCGACAGGTTTTAGCAATCAGCCCCAGCATTTT. Its protein product is CASSPTGFSNQPQHF. The variable domain in full, completed from reference TRBV9 and TRBJ1-5, reads DSGVTQTPKHLITATGQRVTLRCSPRSGDLSVYWYQQSLDQGLQFLIQYYNGEERAKGNILERFSAQQFPDLHSELNLSSLELGDSALYFCASSPTGFSNQPQHFGDGTRLSIL.

The gene calls are TRBV15 and TRBJ2-4, with 8 bases aligning to TRBD2. CDR3 length: 17 amino acids. V shed 3 bases, J shed 8 bases, and the junction held 15 bases outside the gene matches. Germline V gene lookup returns CDR1 LNHNV and CDR2 YYDKDF (reference sequence). DNA of the CDR3: TGTGCCACCAGCAGCGACCCCCGGGGGGGCGCATCGGACATTCAGTACTTC. Protein product: CATSSDPRGGASDIQYF.

In its sample, this clone was seen a few times. The gene calls are TRBV6-6 and TRBJ2-3; TRBD2 might be the D (5 bases). The CDR3 extends over 13 amino acids. In germline, CDR1 is MNHNY, CDR2 SVGAGI (reference sequence). V was shortened by 2 bases and J by 4 bases, with 7 bases between the two germline ends. CDR3: CASSYDGADTQYF. CDR3 sequence (DNA): TGTGCCAGCAGTTACGACGGGGCAGATACGCAGTATTTT.

This chain uses TRBV6-6 with TRBJ2-2, with D hard to call. CDR3 size: 15 residues. The germline V and J ends were trimmed by 2 bases and 0 bases, with 7 bases remaining between them. The germline V gene encodes CDR1 MNHNY and CDR2 SVGAGI (reference sequence). Here the CDR3 reads CASSYGTANTGELFF. The CDR3 DNA reads TGTGCCAGCAGTTACGGCACCGCGAACACCGGGGAGCTGTTTTTT.

The sample holds a few counts of this clone. The chain couples TRBV28 to TRBJ2-5, with 7 bases aligning to TRBD2. The length of the CDR3 is 16 residues. The V gene end was trimmed by 5 bases and the J gene end by 9 bases; junction bases not matched to a gene: 18. Germline values: CDR1 MDHEN, CDR2 SYDVKM. CDR3 in amino acids: CASSGLGAGVSGAQYF. The CDR3 DNA reads as TGTGCCAGCAGTGGCCTTGGGGCGGGAGTGTCCGGGGCCCAGTACTTC.

The chain recombines TRBV7-2 with TRBJ1-2; a weak D match, TRBD1 (6 bases). Per germline, CDR1 SGHTA and CDR2 FQGNSA. The CDR3 sequence is 16 residues long. V lost 6 bases and J 2 bases, leaving 19 bases between the germline ends. CDR3 sequence reads: CASSSVRNRVNYGYTF. The CDR3 region has the DNA TGTGCCAGCAGTTCTGTCCGGAACAGGGTAAACTATGGCTACACCTTC.

This clone was found a few times. The genes are TRBV9 and TRBJ1-6, with no clear D. The V end was cut by 0 bases, the J end by 10 bases, with 8 bases between. From germline, CDR1 is SGDLS and CDR2 YYNGEE. The CDR3 spans 13 residues. The CDR3 DNA reads as TGTGCCAGCAGCGTAGGAGTTACCTCACCCCTCCACTTT. Encoded protein: CASSVGVTSPLHF.

The chain combines TRBV6-6 with TRBJ2-1, with D possibly TRBD1 on 6 matching bases. CDR1 is MNHNY and CDR2 is SVGAGI in the germline V gene (reference sequence). Trimming left V 1 base short and J 8 bases short, with 6 bases between. There are 12 residues in the CDR3. Written as DNA, the CDR3 is TGTGCCAGCAGTTACTACAGGGATGAGCAGTTCTTC. It is translated as CASSYYRDEQFF.

This clone was observed a few times. The chain employs TRBV5-1 and TRBJ1-4; D uncertain. This CDR3 has 15 amino acids. Trimming shortened V by 4 bases and J by 5 bases, and 15 bases separated the two germline ends. CDR1 and CDR2 from the germline V gene are SGHRS and YFSETQ. CDR3 bases: TGCGCCAGCAGCCTTCGCCCATCGGAGAATGAAAAACTGTTTTTT. Amino acids: CASSLRPSENEKLFF.

This clone was recorded only once. The rearrangement joins TRBV7-2 to TRBJ1-2; TRBD1 matches 11 bases. Trimming took 5 bases from V and 6 from J; bases not matched to a gene: 8. Per germline, CDR1 SGHTA and CDR2 FQGNSA. The length of the CDR3 is 15 residues. The CDR3 here is CASSPGQGAYNGYTF. Written as DNA, the CDR3 is TGTGCCAGCAGCCCCGGACAGGGGGCGTATAATGGCTACACCTTC. The variable domain in full, with the rest retrieved from reference TRBV7-2 and TRBJ1-2, is GAGVSQSPSNKVTEKGKDVELRCDPISGHTALYWYRQSLGQGLEFLIYFQGNSAPDKSGLPSDRFSAERTGGSVSTLTIQRTQQEDSAVYLCASSPGQGAYNGYTFGSGTRLTVV.

This clone was seen only a few times. This chain links TRBV2 with TRBJ2-5, with 11 bases matching TRBD2. The CDR3 has 16 amino acids. Germline V CDR1 and CDR2: SNHLY, FYNNEI. V dropped 2 bases and J dropped 4; count of bases not matched to a gene: 6. CDR3 in amino acids: CASSEPYLAGGETQYF. The DNA of the CDR3 is TGTGCCAGCAGTGAACCGTACCTAGCGGGGGGAGAGACCCAGTACTTC.

V usage is TRBV5-4 and J usage is TRBJ2-4; no firm D call. Trimming cost V 0 bases and J 0 bases, with 16 bases left between them. Per germline, CDR1 SGHNT and CDR2 YYREEE (reference sequence). This CDR3 has 18 amino acids. CDR3 protein: CASSLDPDQVLAKNIQYF. The CDR3 DNA reads as TGTGCCAGCAGCTTGGATCCCGACCAGGTCCTAGCCAAAAACATTCAGTACTTC.

The chain is built from TRBV5-1 and TRBJ2-7; 11 positions match TRBD1. Germline V gives CDR1 SGHRS, CDR2 YFSETQ. The CDR3 covers 15 residues. Trimming at V came to 4 bases and at J to 5 bases, leaving 8 bases not matched to a gene. CDR3 region: CASSTQGQGVDEQYF. In DNA, the CDR3 is TGCGCCAGCAGCACCCAGGGACAGGGGGTCGACGAGCAGTACTTC.

This clone was counted once. The chain carries TRBV7-9 and TRBJ2-1; 10 bases line up with TRBD2. The V gene end was trimmed by 5 bases and the J gene end by 6 bases; junction bases not matched to a gene: 7. The CDR3 spans 15 residues. Germline V gene sequence: CDR1 SEHNR, CDR2 FQNEAQ (reference sequence). DNA for the CDR3: TGTGCCAGCAGCGACGGACTAGCGGCTCCCAATGAGCAGTTCTTC. Amino acid sequence: CASSDGLAAPNEQFF.

This clone was seen just once. This chain joins TRBV6-6 and TRBJ2-5; 9 nucleotides align to TRBD1. The ends lost 4 bases at V and 3 bases at J; junction bases unmatched: 3. This CDR3 comprises 14 residues. Germline V CDR1 and CDR2: MNHNY, SVGAGI (reference sequence). CDR3 region: CASSWDRDEETQYF. In DNA, the CDR3 is TGTGCCAGCAGTTGGGACAGGGATGAAGAGACCCAGTACTTC.

The chain employs TRBV5-1 and TRBJ2-5; no definite D call. CDR1 and CDR2 (germline): SGHRS, YFSETQ. V lost 1 base, J lost 1 base, and 14 bases lay in between. This CDR3 is 16 amino acids long. CDR3 protein: CASSLSPPSGQETQYF. DNA of the CDR3: TGCGCCAGCAGCTTGAGTCCACCCTCGGGCCAAGAGACCCAGTACTTC.